This passage covers 32 T cell receptor beta chains from one sample sequenced in a study of cytomegalovirus exposure and HLA in healthy donors. The protocol was immunoSEQ multiplex PCR, while the TCRdb copy is restricted to in-frame clones and leaves out a portion. The sample gives about 150,000 clones, 94% of which show up once; 1.8% is in the top ten. The sequencing input was PBMCs. The receptors were sampled from a man aged 18 to 30 in good health and CMV-seropositive.

This chain links TRBV29-1 with TRBJ2-7; tentative D call: TRBD2 (5 bases). Between the trimmed V and J ends, which lost 8 bases and 3 bases, there was a span of 8 bases. The CDR3 spans 10 residues. Germline lookup yields CDR1 SQVTM and CDR2 ANQGSEA. This CDR3 is CSLRGYEQYF. CDR3 bases: TGCAGCCTCCGGGGCTACGAGCAGTACTTC.

To note about this clone: The sample has other DNA sequences that encode this CDR3 too. The chain employs TRBV2 and TRBJ2-7; D not certain. From germline, CDR1 is SNHLY and CDR2 FYNNEI. The CDR3 runs 13 residues. V was trimmed by 1 base and J by 0 bases, leaving 4 bases between them. The CDR3: CASSEGPSYEQYF. DNA for the CDR3: TGTGCCAGCAGTGAAGGGCCCTCCTACGAGCAGTACTTC.

V gene TRBV27 combines with J gene TRBJ2-1; D is perhaps TRBD1 (6 bases). Trimming left V 2 bases short and J 2 bases short, with 10 bases between. CDR1 is MNHEY and CDR2 is SMNVEV in the germline V gene (reference sequence). This CDR3 region has 15 residues. The CDR3 spells CASSLLGTPYNEQFF. The CDR3 DNA follows: TGTGCCAGCAGTTTACTTGGGACACCCTACAATGAGCAGTTCTTC.

J is TRBJ2-7 and V is TRBV28, with 7 nucleotides matching TRBD1. The CDR3 runs 16 residues. The ends lost 3 bases at V and 3 bases at J; junction bases unmatched: 11. Germline V lookup: CDR1 MDHEN, CDR2 SYDVKM. CDR3 in amino acids: CASSLVGQPYIYEQYF. Here the CDR3 DNA reads TGTGCCAGCAGTTTGGTGGGACAGCCCTATATCTACGAGCAGTACTTC.

CDR3 coding DNA: TGTGCCAGCAGCGAAAACAGGGTGGAGTTGGGAAAACTGTTTTTT. Translated: CASSENRVELGKLFF. The chain uses TRBV7-9 and TRBJ1-4, with a weak D call TRBD1 (6 bases). There are 15 residues in the CDR3. The ends were cut back, 5 bases at V and 10 bases at J, with 20 bases in the middle. Germline values: CDR1 SEHNR, CDR2 FQNEAQ (reference sequence). Looking up the rest from reference TRBV7-9 and TRBJ1-4 gives the full variable domain: DTGVSQNPRHKITKRGQNVTFRCDPISEHNRLYWYRQTLGQGPEFLTYFQNEAQLEKSRLLSDRFSAERPKGSFSTLEIQRTEQGDSAMYLCASSENRVELGKLFFGSGTQLSVL.

The J gene is TRBJ2-5, the V gene TRBV11-2; weak D call: TRBD2 (6 bases). The DNA end favors TRBJ2-7, so the J call may be wrong. The germline V gene has CDR1 SGHAT and CDR2 FQNNGV. CDR3 length equals 12 residues. CDR3 in DNA: TGTGCCAGCAGCTTTCGGAGGGGCGAGCAGTACTTC. It encodes CASSFRRGEQYF.

The V call is TRBV7-9, the J call TRBJ1-2; 8 bases are a match to TRBD1. The CDR3 totals 15 residues. From germline, CDR1 is SEHNR and CDR2 FQNEAQ (reference sequence). V shed 5 bases, J shed 8 bases, and the junction held 13 bases outside the gene matches. CDR3 region: CASSHQGQEIYGYTF. Written as DNA, the CDR3 is TGTGCCAGCAGCCACCAGGGACAGGAGATCTACGGCTACACCTTC.

V usage is TRBV6-1 and J usage is TRBJ2-1; 9 nucleotides match TRBD2. The CDR3 runs 16 residues. V lost 4 bases, J lost 9 bases, and 13 bases stayed unmatched. Germline CDR1 and CDR2: MNHNS and SASEGT. In DNA, the CDR3 is TGTGCCAGCAGTGGCGGATTGCTAGCGGGACGGGGTGAGCAGTTCTTC. Translated, it gives CASSGGLLAGRGEQFF.

The chain is built from TRBV28 and TRBJ2-6; D remains ambiguous. Trimming cost V 3 bases and J 2 bases, with 14 bases left between them. Looked up from germline, CDR1 is MDHEN and CDR2 is SYDVKM. This CDR3 is 17 amino acids long. The CDR3, as DNA: TGTGCCAGCAGTTTCAGCGACGATGAGACTGGGGCCAACGTCCTGACTTTC. Translating it yields CASSFSDDETGANVLTF.

The J gene is TRBJ2-1, the V gene TRBV7-8, with D unresolved. Between the trimmed V and J ends, which lost 5 bases and 10 bases, there was a span of 12 bases. The CDR3 is 12 residues long. Germline loops: CDR1 SGHVS, CDR2 FQNEAQ. The CDR3: CASSPPLDEQFF. Written as DNA, the CDR3 is TGTGCCAGCAGCCCCCCCCTAGACGAGCAGTTCTTC.

The chain is built from TRBV28 and TRBJ2-7; 11 nucleotides agree with TRBD2. Germline CDR1 reads MDHEN; CDR2 reads SYDVKM. After removal of 7 bases from V and 6 bases from J, the junction contained 8 bases not matched to a gene. The CDR3 length is 14 residues. The CDR3 DNA is TGTGCCAGCACTCTAGCGGGAGGAGCTATCGAGCAGTACTTC. Protein sequence: CASTLAGGAIEQYF.

The chain links TRBV7-2 to TRBJ1-5, with a possible D match to TRBD1 (5 bases). The CDR3 length is 13 residues. CDR1 and CDR2 (germline): SGHTA, FQGNSA. V lost 4 bases to trimming and J lost 3 bases, with 7 bases between them. CDR3 amino acids: CASSSGHNQPQHF. CDR3 bases: TGTGCCAGCAGCTCAGGACACAATCAGCCCCAGCATTTT.

This rearrangement joins TRBV15 to TRBJ2-2; D perhaps matches TRBD2 (7 bases). The CDR3 consists of 21 residues. Germline-derived CDR1 and CDR2 are LNHNV and YYDKDF (reference sequence). V was shortened by 0 bases and J by 0 bases, with 23 bases between the two germline ends. As DNA, the CDR3 is TGTGCCACCAGCAGAGATTTCATAGGGGGGGTTAACGGCGCGAACACCGGGGAGCTGTTTTTT. Protein product: CATSRDFIGGVNGANTGELFF.

As DNA, the CDR3 is TGTGCCAGCACTTACCGAGCGGGAGCCTCAGATACGCAGTATTTT. It translates to CASTYRAGASDTQYF. V is TRBV2 and J is TRBJ2-3, with 8 bases that match TRBD2. This CDR3 has 15 amino acids. V lost 7 bases and J lost 4; bases outside the gene matches: 10. In germline, CDR1 is SNHLY, CDR2 FYNNEI.

This sequence joins TRBV10-3 and TRBJ1-2; TRBD1 is a possible D gene (5 bases). With 7 bases removed from V and 4 bases from J, the gap between germline ends came to 13 bases. CDR3 length equals 13 residues. Germline V CDR1 and CDR2: ENHRY, SYGVKD. DNA of the CDR3: TGTGCCATCAAAGGGGCTATAGGCTATGGCTACACCTTC. As protein: CAIKGAIGYGYTF.

The V call is TRBV19, the J call TRBJ1-4; TRBD1 matches at 7 bases. This CDR3 spans 13 amino acids. V shed 3 bases, J shed 10 bases, and the junction held 5 bases outside the gene matches. CDR1 and CDR2 (germline): LNHDA, SQIVND (reference sequence). CDR3 residues: CASSIDREGKLFF. DNA for the CDR3: TGTGCCAGTAGTATCGACAGGGAAGGAAAACTGTTTTTT.

The rearrangement links TRBV5-1 to TRBJ1-6; no reliable D call. V lost 5 bases and J lost 11, with 17 bases in between. The CDR3 is 14 amino acids. Germline assignment: CDR1 SGHRS and CDR2 YFSETQ. The CDR3 sequence is CASRGPGAGAPLHF. The CDR3 DNA is TGCGCCAGCAGGGGCCCGGGAGCCGGCGCACCCCTCCACTTT. Filled out from reference TRBV5-1 and TRBJ1-6, the complete variable domain reads KAGVTQTPRYLIKTRGQQVTLSCSPISGHRSVSWYQQTPGQGLQFLFEYFSETQRNKGNFPGRFSGRQFSNSRSEMNVSTLELGDSALYLCASRGPGAGAPLHFGNGTRLTVT.

The J gene is TRBJ2-2, the V gene TRBV14, with D possibly matching TRBD2 (6 bases). The CDR3 consists of 17 residues. The germline V and J ends were trimmed by 3 bases and 0 bases, with 14 bases remaining between them. Germline V gene sequence: CDR1 SGHDN, CDR2 FVKESK. CDR3 loop: CASSHDLAYPNTGELFF. The CDR3 DNA reads TGTGCCAGCAGCCACGACCTAGCGTACCCGAACACCGGGGAGCTGTTTTTT.

This chain links TRBV28 with TRBJ1-1, with TRBD1 matching over 7 bases. CDR3 size: 16 residues. Germline-derived CDR1 and CDR2 are MDHEN and SYDVKM. After removal of 5 bases from V and 4 bases from J, the junction contained 13 bases not matched to a gene. The CDR3: CASSQGGFRRGTEAFF. Written as DNA, the CDR3 is TGTGCCAGCAGTCAGGGGGGATTCCGGCGCGGCACTGAAGCTTTCTTT.

J is TRBJ2-1 and V is TRBV9, with 9 bases that match TRBD2. The CDR3 is 15 amino acids. Germline V lookup: CDR1 SGDLS, CDR2 YYNGEE. Trimming at V came to 3 bases and at J to 2 bases, leaving 3 bases not matched to a gene. CDR3 protein: CASSGLAVPYNEQFF. The CDR3 nucleotides are TGTGCCAGCAGCGGACTAGCGGTACCCTACAATGAGCAGTTCTTC.

The genes are TRBV28 and TRBJ1-3; 7 nucleotides align to TRBD1. The V and J ends lost 2 bases and 1 base, in that order; junction bases with no gene match: 11. Germline values: CDR1 MDHEN, CDR2 SYDVKM. This CDR3 has 18 residues. CDR3 sequence (DNA): TGTGCCAGCAGTTTAGCCGCTGCAGGGGGAAAGTCTGGAAACACCATATATTTT. Translated, it gives CASSLAAAGGKSGNTIYF.

Concerning this clone itself: The DNA is omitted, as the CDR3 cannot be located on it reliably, and the CDR3 follows TCRdb's listing. The V call is TRBV27, the J call TRBJ2-1; the table's D call, TRBD2, was not checked against the DNA. The germline V gene encodes CDR1 MNHEY and CDR2 SMNVEV (reference sequence). The CDR3 adds up to 15 amino acids, both ends counted. CDR3 in amino acids: CASSSSVSSYNEQFF.

The J gene is TRBJ2-1, the V gene TRBV7-2, with no clear D. In germline, CDR1 is SGHTA, CDR2 FQGNSA. The CDR3 is 11 amino acids. V lost 3 bases and J 9 bases, leaving 6 bases between the germline ends. The CDR3 protein is CASSFIAEQFF. The DNA of the CDR3 is TGTGCCAGCAGCTTTATAGCTGAGCAGTTCTTC.

V is TRBV10-3 and J is TRBJ2-1; tentatively, D is TRBD1 (6 bases). CDR1 ENHRY and CDR2 SYGVKD come from the germline V gene. This CDR3 region has 17 residues. V lost 3 bases, J lost 4 bases, and 19 bases lay in between. The CDR3 sequence: CAISETGLELTYNEQFF. The CDR3 DNA reads TGTGCCATCAGTGAAACAGGGTTAGAACTTACGTACAATGAGCAGTTCTTC.

The gene calls are TRBV1 and TRBJ2-1; TRBD1, as called in the table, went unchecked against the DNA. TRBV1 is deemed a pseudogene. CDR3 length: 13 amino acids. The CDR3, as DNA: TGCACCAGCAGTGAGGGGGCTTACGATGAGCAGTTCTTC. Its protein product is CTSSEGAYDEQFF.

The chain employs TRBV15 and TRBJ2-3; possible D gene TRBD2, 5 bases. The CDR3 length is 17 residues. Trimming left V 0 bases short and J 2 bases short, with 15 bases between. Germline V gene lookup returns CDR1 LNHNV and CDR2 YYDKDF (reference sequence). The CDR3, as DNA: TGTGCCACCAGCAGAGATAGGATAGGGAGACTCACAGATACGCAGTATTTT. It yields the protein CATSRDRIGRLTDTQYF.

The genes are TRBV6-1 and TRBJ1-1; 10 nucleotides agree with TRBD1. After removal of 5 bases from V and 11 bases from J, the junction contained 8 bases not matched to a gene. The V gene's germline CDR1 is MNHNS and CDR2 SASEGT. The CDR3 totals 13 residues. The CDR3 sequence is CASSWDRGSGAFF. The CDR3, as DNA: TGTGCCAGCAGTTGGGACAGGGGATCTGGTGCTTTCTTT.

The chain uses TRBV10-2 and TRBJ2-7, with TRBD2 matching over 8 bases. Germline lookup yields CDR1 WSHSY and CDR2 SAAADI. CDR3 length equals 13 residues. Trimming at V came to 4 bases and at J to 4 bases, leaving 3 bases not matched to a gene. CDR3 nucleotide sequence: TGCGCCAGCAGTGGGACTAGCAGGTACGAGCAGTACTTC. This sequence encodes CASSGTSRYEQYF.

The genes are TRBV7-9 and TRBJ1-1; D gene ambiguous. Trimming cost V 1 base and J 0 bases, with 9 bases left between them. The CDR3 loop spans 15 amino acids. The germline V gene has CDR1 SEHNR and CDR2 FQNEAQ (reference sequence). CDR3 bases: TGTGCCAGCAGCTTAGTCGGGAATATGAACACTGAAGCTTTCTTT. It specifies CASSLVGNMNTEAFF.

A few counts support this clone. The V gene is TRBV18, the J gene TRBJ2-7; 10 positions match TRBD2. CDR3 length equals 17 residues. Germline loops: CDR1 KGHSH, CDR2 LQKENI. Trimming at V came to 4 bases and at J to 0 bases, leaving 9 bases not matched to a gene. Written as DNA, the CDR3 is TGTGCCAGCTCACTACTCGGACTAGCGGCGGGCTCCTACGAGCAGTACTTC. Encoded protein: CASSLLGLAAGSYEQYF.

The chain links TRBV5-6 to TRBJ2-7; TRBD2 aligns across 8 bases. Germline CDR1 SGHDT, CDR2 YYEEEE. The CDR3 length is 14 residues. V shed 2 bases and J 7 bases; nucleotides not matched to a gene: 8. DNA of the CDR3: TGTGCCAGCAGCTTTGGGACTAGGGGCCGGGAGCAGTACTTC. Its translation is CASSFGTRGREQYF. Based on the CDR3 plus reference TRBV5-6 and TRBJ2-7, the full variable domain is DAGVTQSPTHLIKTRGQQVTLRCSPKSGHDTVSWYQQALGQGPQFIFQYYEEEERQRGNFPDRFSGHQFPNYSSELNVNALLLGDSALYLCASSFGTRGREQYFGPGTRLTVT.

This chain uses TRBV18 with TRBJ1-2, with D possibly TRBD1 on 6 matching bases. Trimming shortened V by 3 bases and J by 4 bases, and 12 bases separated the two germline ends. This CDR3 has 14 residues. Germline V gene lookup returns CDR1 KGHSH and CDR2 LQKENI. The CDR3 loop reads CASSPGQLLYGYTF. CDR3 nucleotide sequence: TGTGCCAGCTCACCCGGACAGCTGCTCTATGGCTACACCTTC.